The 15 T cell receptor beta chains listed next were all sequenced from one sample in a study of shared clonotypes between healthy human individuals. Clones were sequenced by immunoSEQ multiplex PCR, and TCRdb holds only the in-frame ones, with some missing. The table records about 490,000 clones, about 72% of them present only once. The sample comprised PBMCs. Every receptor here comes from a woman in her 40s in good health. Some clones in this sample may be carry-over from other donors' samples.

V is TRBV29-1 and J is TRBJ2-1; tentatively, D is TRBD1 (5 bases). CDR1 SQVTM and CDR2 ANQGSEA come from the germline V gene. V was trimmed by 8 bases and J by 3 bases, leaving 11 bases between them. The CDR3 consists of 12 residues. CDR3 nucleotides: TGCAGCTCTGGACATGACTACAATGAGCAGTTCTTC. Its protein is CSSGHDYNEQFF.

CDR3 sequence: CASRGQNNQPQHF. The CDR3, as DNA: TGTGCCAGCAGGGGACAGAACAATCAGCCCCAGCATTTT. The chain is built from TRBV7-2 and TRBJ1-5, with 7 bases matching TRBD1. Germline lookup yields CDR1 SGHTA and CDR2 FQGNSA. With 6 bases clipped from V and 3 bases from J, the junction kept 2 bases outside the gene matches. The CDR3 sequence is 13 residues long.

The chain carries TRBV7-2 and TRBJ1-4; 8 nucleotides match TRBD1. The trim removed 4 bases at V and 4 bases at J, leaving 2 bases unmatched. The CDR3 sequence is 14 residues long. The germline V gene has CDR1 SGHTA and CDR2 FQGNSA. The CDR3 region is CASSWTGYNEKLFF. In DNA form, the CDR3 reads TGTGCCAGCAGCTGGACAGGGTATAATGAAAAACTGTTTTTT.

This clone appeared a single time. CDR3 nucleotides: TGTGCCAGCAGACCCCTAACCCCCTATGGCTACACCTTC. Its translation is CASRPLTPYGYTF. This chain links TRBV6-1 with TRBJ1-2; D gene ambiguous. The length of the CDR3 is 13 residues. Trimming removed 6 bases at V and 4 bases at J, with 12 bases between. The germline CDR1 and CDR2 sequences are MNHNS and SASEGT.

The rearrangement links TRBV5-1 to TRBJ2-1, with D uncertain. The CDR3 is 14 residues long. Per the germline V gene, CDR1 is SGHRS and CDR2 is YFSETQ. The V gene lost 3 bases and the J gene lost 4 bases, with 11 bases spanning the gap. This CDR3 reads CASSSLKTYNEQFF. Here the CDR3 DNA reads TGCGCCAGCAGCTCTTTAAAAACTTACAATGAGCAGTTCTTC.

The genes are TRBV7-9 and TRBJ1-3; D is uncertain. The CDR3 covers 13 residues. The germline V gene has CDR1 SEHNR and CDR2 FQNEAQ (reference sequence). V lost 5 bases, J lost 0 bases, and 5 bases lay in between. The CDR3 protein is CASSASSGNTIYF. CDR3 bases: TGTGCCAGCAGCGCTAGCTCTGGAAACACCATATATTTT.

The J gene is TRBJ2-1, the V gene TRBV7-2, with 7 bases aligning to TRBD2. Germline CDR1 SGHTA, CDR2 FQGNSA. With 1 base clipped from V and 8 bases from J, the junction kept 8 bases outside the gene matches. This CDR3 spans 15 amino acids. The CDR3 DNA is TGTGCCAGCAGCTTAGGCGGGAGCACTCGGGATGAGCAGTTCTTC. It is translated as CASSLGGSTRDEQFF.

V and J are TRBV9 and TRBJ1-1, with D tentatively TRBD1 (6 bases). From germline, CDR1 is SGDLS and CDR2 YYNGEE. CDR3 length: 15 amino acids. The ends were cut back, 4 bases at V and 3 bases at J, with 16 bases in the middle. In nucleotides, the CDR3 is TGTGCCAGCAGCCCTCAGGGGTTTGCGGACACTGAAGCTTTCTTT. Amino acids: CASSPQGFADTEAFF.

The chain has TRBV10-3 and TRBJ1-2, with 8 bases lining up with TRBD1. The V gene end was trimmed by 5 bases and the J gene end by 4 bases; junction bases not matched to a gene: 9. This CDR3 region has 15 residues. CDR1 and CDR2 from the germline V gene are ENHRY and SYGVKD. The chain's CDR3 is CAISPTGGFSYGYTF. CDR3 DNA sequence: TGTGCCATCAGTCCAACAGGGGGGTTTAGCTATGGCTACACCTTC.

This chain joins TRBV5-4 and TRBJ1-1; no firm D call. This CDR3 has 16 amino acids. Trimming took 3 bases from V and 0 from J, leaving 15 bases between them. The V gene's germline CDR1 is SGHNT and CDR2 YYREEE (reference sequence). CDR3 region: CASSSLDLGMNTEAFF. In DNA form, the CDR3 reads TGTGCCAGCAGCTCCCTAGACTTGGGTATGAACACTGAAGCTTTCTTT.

This chain joins TRBV2 and TRBJ1-5, with a possible D match to TRBD1 (5 bases). Trimming pared 7 bases from V and 5 bases from J, leaving 12 bases between. This CDR3 is built from 13 residues. Germline V gene sequence: CDR1 SNHLY, CDR2 FYNNEI. This CDR3 is CASTGKGDQPQHF. The CDR3 nucleotides read TGTGCCAGCACAGGGAAAGGGGATCAGCCCCAGCATTTT.

The V and J genes are TRBV6-1 and TRBJ1-5; TRBD1 is a possible D gene (6 bases). The length of the CDR3 is 15 residues. The germline V and J ends were trimmed by 6 bases and 6 bases, with 18 bases remaining between them. The germline CDR1 and CDR2 sequences are MNHNS and SASEGT. The CDR3 is CASRMGTFGSQPQHF. CDR3 sequence (DNA): TGTGCCAGCAGGATGGGGACATTTGGGAGTCAGCCCCAGCATTTT.

This clone showed up just a few times. The rearrangement joins TRBV7-2 to TRBJ2-1; 10 bases agree with TRBD1. This CDR3 is 15 amino acids long. Trimming removed 4 bases from V and 4 bases from J; junction bases left unmatched: 4. Per germline, CDR1 SGHTA and CDR2 FQGNSA. CDR3 sequence reads: CASSSDRGEYNEQFF. DNA of the CDR3: TGTGCCAGCAGCTCGGACAGGGGGGAATACAATGAGCAGTTCTTC.

This sequence joins TRBV5-1 and TRBJ1-4, with a tentative D call TRBD1 (6 bases). V lost 4 bases and J lost 5, with 18 bases in between. Germline CDR1 is SGHRS and CDR2 is YFSETQ. This CDR3 contains 16 residues. The CDR3 reads CASSRDGGRANEKLFF. CDR3 sequence (DNA): TGCGCCAGCAGCCGAGATGGGGGCAGGGCGAATGAAAAACTGTTTTTT.

The genes are TRBV9 and TRBJ2-3; D is ambiguous. CDR1 is SGDLS, CDR2 YYNGEE, per germline. The CDR3 extends over 14 amino acids. V was pared by 1 base and J by 4 bases, with 10 bases between. The CDR3 bases are TGTGCCAGCAGCGTAACCGCTATCCCAGATACGCAGTATTTT. This translates into CASSVTAIPDTQYF.